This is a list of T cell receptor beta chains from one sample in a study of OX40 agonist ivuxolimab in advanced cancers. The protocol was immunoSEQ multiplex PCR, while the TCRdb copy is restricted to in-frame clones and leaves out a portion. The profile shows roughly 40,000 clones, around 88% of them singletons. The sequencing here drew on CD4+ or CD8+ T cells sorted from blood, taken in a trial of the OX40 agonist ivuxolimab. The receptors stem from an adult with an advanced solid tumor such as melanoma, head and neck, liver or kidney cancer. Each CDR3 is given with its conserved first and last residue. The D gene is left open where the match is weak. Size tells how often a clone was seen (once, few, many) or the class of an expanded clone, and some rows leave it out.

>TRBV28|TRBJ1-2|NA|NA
TGTGCCAGCAGTTTCTCCGGGGCTCAGAACTATGGCTACACCTTC
CASSFSGAQNYGYTF
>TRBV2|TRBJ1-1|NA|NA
TGTGCCAGCAGTGAAAAGGGGGGGATCACTGAAGCTTTCTTT
CASSEKGGITEAFF
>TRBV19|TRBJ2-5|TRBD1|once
TGTGCCAGTAGTATAGGGGACAGGGGGGCGGAGACCCAGTACTTC
CASSIGDRGAETQYF
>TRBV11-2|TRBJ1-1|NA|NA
TGTGCCAGCAGCTTATACCCGACGAGGAACACTGAAGCTTTCTTT
CASSLYPTRNTEAFF
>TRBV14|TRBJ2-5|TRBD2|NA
TGTGCCAGCAGCCATGACACTAGCGGGGGCTTTCAAGAGACCCAGTACTTC
CASSHDTSGGFQETQYF
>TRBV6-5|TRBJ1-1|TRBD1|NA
TGTGCCAGCACCCAGGACAGGGTTTGGACTGAAGCTTTCTTT
CASTQDRVWTEAFF
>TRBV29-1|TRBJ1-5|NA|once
TGCAGCGTTGGAAGGGATGGGCAGCCCCAGCATTTT
CSVGRDGQPQHF
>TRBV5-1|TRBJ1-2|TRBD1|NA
TGCGCCAGCAGCCCATGGGACAGCCTCTATGGCTACACCTTC
CASSPWDSLYGYTF
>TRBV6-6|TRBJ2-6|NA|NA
TGTGCCAGCAGTTGGGGCCGCTCTGGGGCCAACGTCCTGACTTTC
CASSWGRSGANVLTF
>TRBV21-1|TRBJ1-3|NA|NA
TGTGCCAGCAGCAAATTACGTGATTCTGGAAACACCATATATTTT
CASSKLRDSGNTIYF
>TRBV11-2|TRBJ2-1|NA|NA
TGTGCCAGCACCAGCGGGTCAAGCTCCTACAATGAGCAGTTCTTC
CASTSGSSSYNEQFF
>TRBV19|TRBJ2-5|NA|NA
TGTGCCAGTAGTAATGCGGGACTTTCATTTTTCCAAGAGACCCAGTACTTC
CASSNAGLSFFQETQYF
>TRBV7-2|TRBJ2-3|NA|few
TGTGCCAGCAGCTGGACTACTAGTTTTCGGGGTACGCAGTATTTT
CASSWTTSFRGTQYF
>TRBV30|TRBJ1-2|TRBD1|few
TGTGCCTGGGACAGGGAAGGGAATGGCTACACCTTC
CAWDREGNGYTF
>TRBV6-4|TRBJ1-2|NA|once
TGTGCCAGCAGCCCCTTTCTAGGTTTTTCTGGCTACACCTTC
CASSPFLGFSGYTF
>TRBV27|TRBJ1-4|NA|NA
TGTGCCAGCAGCCTCATTGGGGATGAAAAACTGTTTTTT
CASSLIGDEKLFF
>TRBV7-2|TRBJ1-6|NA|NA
TGTGCCAGCAGCTTAAGCTCACCCCTCCACTTT
CASSLSSPLHF
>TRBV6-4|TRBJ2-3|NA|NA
TGTGCCAGCAGTGACTCGTGTATAGCGAGGACAGATACGCAGTATTTT
CASSDSCIARTDTQYF
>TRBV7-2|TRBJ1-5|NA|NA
TGTGCCAGCAGCTTAGAAGGTAGCAATCAGCCCCAGCATTTT
CASSLEGSNQPQHF
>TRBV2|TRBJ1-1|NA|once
TGTGCCATCTTAGGAGCTTCAGTATCTGAAGCTTTCTTT
CAILGASVSEAFF
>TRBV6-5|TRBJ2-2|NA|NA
TGTGCCAGCAACCCTTCGGCCGGGGAGCTGTTTTTT
CASNPSAGELFF
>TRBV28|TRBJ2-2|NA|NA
TGTGCCAGCAGTCCTCGGGAGTATGAGGTCGGGGAGCTGTTTTTT
CASSPREYEVGELFF
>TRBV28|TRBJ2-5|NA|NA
TGTGCCAGCAGTTTATACCAAACCCGGGGGGCGAGTGAGACCCAGTACTTC
CASSLYQTRGASETQYF
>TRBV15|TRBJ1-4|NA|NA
TGTGCCACCAGCAGAGATAGGCAGGGTAATGAAAAACTGTTTTTT
CATSRDRQGNEKLFF
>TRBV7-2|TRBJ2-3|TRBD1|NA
TGTGCCAGCAGCCCGACAGGGGGCGGAGATACGCAGTATTTT
CASSPTGGGDTQYF
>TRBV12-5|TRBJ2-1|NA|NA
TGTGCTAGTGGTTTTGGTATGGGTCCTAATGAGCAGTTCTTC
CASGFGMGPNEQFF
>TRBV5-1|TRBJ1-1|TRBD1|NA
TGCGCCAGCAGCTCGGGACAGGGCGCCACTGAAGCTTTCTTT
CASSSGQGATEAFF
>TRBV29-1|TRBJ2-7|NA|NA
TGCAGCGTCTCTCTCGCGGGGCCTTCCTACGAGCAGTACTTC
CSVSLAGPSYEQYF
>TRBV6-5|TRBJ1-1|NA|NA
TGTGCCAGCAGTTACGTGTCGGGGAACACTGAAGCTTTCTTT
CASSYVSGNTEAFF
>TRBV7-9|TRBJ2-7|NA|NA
TGTGCCAGCAGCTTAGGCTCCTACGAGCAGTACTTC
CASSLGSYEQYF
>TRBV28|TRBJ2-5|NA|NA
TGTGCCAGCAGTCAGGGTTGGGCCCCGGGACGAGAGACCCAGTACTTC
CASSQGWAPGRETQYF
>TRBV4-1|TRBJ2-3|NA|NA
TGCGCCAGCAGCACTTCCGGGACCCAGGGCGGCCTGTATACGCAGTATTTT
CASSTSGTQGGLYTQYF
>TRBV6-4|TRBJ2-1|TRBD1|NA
TGTGCCACCCTAGGACAGGGCGGTGAGCAGTTCTTC
CATLGQGGEQFF
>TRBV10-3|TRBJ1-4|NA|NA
TGTGCCATCAGTGAGTCGACAGAAAGCGAAAAACTGTTTTTT
CAISESTESEKLFF
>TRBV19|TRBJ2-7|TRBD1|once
TGTGCCAGTAGTGGACAGGGGTTCCCCTACGAGCAGTACTTC
CASSGQGFPYEQYF
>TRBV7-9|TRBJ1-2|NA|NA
TGTGCCAGCATCCAATCCGGGACAGGCTACACCTTC
CASIQSGTGYTF
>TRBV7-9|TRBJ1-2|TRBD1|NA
TGTGCCAGCAGCCACGACCGGGACAGGGGTAACTATGGCTACACCTTC
CASSHDRDRGNYGYTF
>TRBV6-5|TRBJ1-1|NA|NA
TGTGCCAGCAGGCCTCGGGACACTTACACTGAAGCTTTCTTT
CASRPRDTYTEAFF
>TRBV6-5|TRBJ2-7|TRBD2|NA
TGTGCCAGCACCTTGACTAGCGGGGTTACCTACGAGCAGTACTTC
CASTLTSGVTYEQYF
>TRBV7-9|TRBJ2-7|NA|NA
TGTGCCAGCAGCTTAGATCGAGGGGGGAGCGCTTACGAGCAGTACTTC
CASSLDRGGSAYEQYF
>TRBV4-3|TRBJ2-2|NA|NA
TGCGCCAGCAGCCAAGATCAAGCGGGTTCCGGGGAGCTGTTTTTT
CASSQDQAGSGELFF
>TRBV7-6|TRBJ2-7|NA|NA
TGTGCCAGCAGCTCGGGGCGCGAGCAGTACTTC
CASSSGREQYF